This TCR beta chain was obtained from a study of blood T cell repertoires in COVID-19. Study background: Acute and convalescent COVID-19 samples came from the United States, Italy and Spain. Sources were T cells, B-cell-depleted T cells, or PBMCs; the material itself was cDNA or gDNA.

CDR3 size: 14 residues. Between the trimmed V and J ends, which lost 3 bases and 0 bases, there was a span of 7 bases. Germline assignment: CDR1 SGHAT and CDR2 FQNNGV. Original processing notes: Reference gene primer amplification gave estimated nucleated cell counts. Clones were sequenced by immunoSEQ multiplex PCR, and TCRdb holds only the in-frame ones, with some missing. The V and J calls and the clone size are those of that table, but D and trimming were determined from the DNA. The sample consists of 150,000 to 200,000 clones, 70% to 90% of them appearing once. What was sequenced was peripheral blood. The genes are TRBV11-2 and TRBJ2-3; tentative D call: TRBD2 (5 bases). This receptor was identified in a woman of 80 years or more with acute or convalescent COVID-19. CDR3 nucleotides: TGTGCCAGCAGCTTCGGACTTAGCACAGATACGCAGTATTTT. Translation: CASSFGLSTDTQYF.